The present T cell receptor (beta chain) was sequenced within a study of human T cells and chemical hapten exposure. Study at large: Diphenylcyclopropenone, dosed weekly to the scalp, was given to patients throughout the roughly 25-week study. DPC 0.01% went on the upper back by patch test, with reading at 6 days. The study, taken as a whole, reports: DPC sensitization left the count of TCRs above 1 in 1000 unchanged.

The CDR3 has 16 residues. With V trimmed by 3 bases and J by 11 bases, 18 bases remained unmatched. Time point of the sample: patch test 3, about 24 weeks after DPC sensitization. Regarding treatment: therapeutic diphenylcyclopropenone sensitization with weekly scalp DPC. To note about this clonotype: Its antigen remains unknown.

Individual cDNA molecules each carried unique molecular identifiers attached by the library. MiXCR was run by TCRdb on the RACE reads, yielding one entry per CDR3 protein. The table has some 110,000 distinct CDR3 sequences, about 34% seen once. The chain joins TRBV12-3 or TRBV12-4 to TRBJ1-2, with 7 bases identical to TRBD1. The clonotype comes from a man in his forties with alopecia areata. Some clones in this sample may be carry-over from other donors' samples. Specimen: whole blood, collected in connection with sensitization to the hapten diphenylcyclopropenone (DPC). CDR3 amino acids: CASSFPTGAGANVYTF. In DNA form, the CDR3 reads TGTGCCAGCAGTTTTCCCACAGGGGCAGGGGCGAACGTGTACACCTTC.